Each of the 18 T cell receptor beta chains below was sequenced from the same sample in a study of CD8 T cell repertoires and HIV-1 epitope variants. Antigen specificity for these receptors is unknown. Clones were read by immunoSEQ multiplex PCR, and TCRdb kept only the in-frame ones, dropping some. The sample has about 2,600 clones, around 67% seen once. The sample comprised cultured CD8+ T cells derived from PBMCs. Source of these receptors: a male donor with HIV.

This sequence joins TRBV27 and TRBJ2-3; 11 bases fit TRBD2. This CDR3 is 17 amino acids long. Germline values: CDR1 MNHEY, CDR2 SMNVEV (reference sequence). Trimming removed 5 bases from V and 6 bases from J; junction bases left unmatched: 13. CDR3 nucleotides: TGTGCCAGCAGTCCCCCTGGGACTAGCGGCCTATTGGATACGCAGTATTTT. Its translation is CASSPPGTSGLLDTQYF.

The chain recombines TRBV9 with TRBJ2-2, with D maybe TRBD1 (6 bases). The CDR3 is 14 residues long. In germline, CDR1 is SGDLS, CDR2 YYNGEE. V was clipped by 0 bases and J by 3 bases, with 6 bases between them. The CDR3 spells CASSVGTDTGELFF. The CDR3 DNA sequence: TGTGCCAGCAGCGTAGGGACAGACACCGGGGAGCTGTTTTTT.

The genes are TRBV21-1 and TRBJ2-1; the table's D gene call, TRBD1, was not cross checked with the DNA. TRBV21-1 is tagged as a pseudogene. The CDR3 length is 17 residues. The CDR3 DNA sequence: TGTGCCAGCAGCAAACCCCCCATACAGTTCTCCTACAATGAGCAGTTCTTC. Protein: CASSKPPIQFSYNEQFF.

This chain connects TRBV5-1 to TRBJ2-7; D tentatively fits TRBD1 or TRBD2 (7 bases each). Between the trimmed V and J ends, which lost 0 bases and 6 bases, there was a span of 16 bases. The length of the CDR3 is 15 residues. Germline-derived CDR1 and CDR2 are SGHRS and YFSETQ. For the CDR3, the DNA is TGCGCCAGCAGCTTGGCCTGGGAGGGGGCAAGCGAGCAGTACTTC. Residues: CASSLAWEGASEQYF. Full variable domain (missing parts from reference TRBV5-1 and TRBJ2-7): KAGVTQTPRYLIKTRGQQVTLSCSPISGHRSVSWYQQTPGQGLQFLFEYFSETQRNKGNFPGRFSGRQFSNSRSEMNVSTLELGDSALYLCASSLAWEGASEQYFGPGTRLTVT.

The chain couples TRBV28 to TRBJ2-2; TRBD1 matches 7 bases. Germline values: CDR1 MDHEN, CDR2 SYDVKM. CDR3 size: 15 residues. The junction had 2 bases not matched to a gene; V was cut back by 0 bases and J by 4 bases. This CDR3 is CASSLWRGLTGELFF. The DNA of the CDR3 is TGTGCCAGCAGTTTATGGAGGGGGCTCACCGGGGAGCTGTTTTTT. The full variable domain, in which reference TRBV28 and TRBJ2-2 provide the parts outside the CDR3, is DVKVTQSSRYLVKRTGEKVFLECVQDMDHENMFWYRQDPGLGLRLIYFSYDVKMKEKGDIPEGYSVSREKKERFSLILESASTNQTSMYLCASSLWRGLTGELFFGEGSRLTVL.

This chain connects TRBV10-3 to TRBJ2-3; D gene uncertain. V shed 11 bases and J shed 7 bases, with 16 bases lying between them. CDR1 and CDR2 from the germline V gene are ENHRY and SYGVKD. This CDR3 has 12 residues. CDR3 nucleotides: TGTGCCTCCCGTGAGGCCTCCCATACGCAGTATTTT. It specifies CASREASHTQYF.

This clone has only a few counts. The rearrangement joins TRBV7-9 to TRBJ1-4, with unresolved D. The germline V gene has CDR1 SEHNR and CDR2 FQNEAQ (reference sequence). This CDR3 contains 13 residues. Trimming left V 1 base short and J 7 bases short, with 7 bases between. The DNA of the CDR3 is TGTGCCAGCAGCTTAGTGGGAACTGAAAAACTGTTTTTT. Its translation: CASSLVGTEKLFF.

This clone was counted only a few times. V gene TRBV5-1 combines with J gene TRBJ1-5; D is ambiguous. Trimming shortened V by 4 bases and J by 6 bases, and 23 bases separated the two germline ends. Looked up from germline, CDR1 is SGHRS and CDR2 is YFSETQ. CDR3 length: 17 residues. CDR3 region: CASSPVPDIGRAQPQHF. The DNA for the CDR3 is TGCGCCAGCAGCCCGGTACCTGACATCGGGAGGGCTCAGCCCCAGCATTTT.

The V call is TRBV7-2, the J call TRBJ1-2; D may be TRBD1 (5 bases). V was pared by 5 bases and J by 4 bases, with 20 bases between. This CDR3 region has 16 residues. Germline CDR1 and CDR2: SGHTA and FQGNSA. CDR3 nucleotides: TGTGCCAGCAGCCCTACCCTAGGAGGGGTTGGCTATGGCTACACCTTC. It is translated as CASSPTLGGVGYGYTF.

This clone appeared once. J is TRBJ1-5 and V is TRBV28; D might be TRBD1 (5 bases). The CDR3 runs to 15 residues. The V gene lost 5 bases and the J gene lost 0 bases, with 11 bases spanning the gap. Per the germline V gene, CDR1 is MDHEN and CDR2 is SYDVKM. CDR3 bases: TGTGCCAGCAGTCCCGACAGTTTTAGCAATCAGCCCCAGCATTTT. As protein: CASSPDSFSNQPQHF. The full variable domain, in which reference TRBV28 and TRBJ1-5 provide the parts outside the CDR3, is DVKVTQSSRYLVKRTGEKVFLECVQDMDHENMFWYRQDPGLGLRLIYFSYDVKMKEKGDIPEGYSVSREKKERFSLILESASTNQTSMYLCASSPDSFSNQPQHFGDGTRLSIL.

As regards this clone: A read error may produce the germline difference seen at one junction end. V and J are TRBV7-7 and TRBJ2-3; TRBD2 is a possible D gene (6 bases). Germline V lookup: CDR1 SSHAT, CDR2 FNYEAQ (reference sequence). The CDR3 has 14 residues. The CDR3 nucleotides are TGTGCTAGCAGCTTGGAGGGGTCCACAGATACGCAGTATTTT. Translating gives CASSLEGSTDTQYF.

The CDR3 DNA is TGTGCCAGCAGCCCGGGCCGATGGGACACTGAAGCTTTCTTT. Encoded protein: CASSPGRWDTEAFF. This sequence joins TRBV7-8 and TRBJ1-1; the D is unclear. Germline V gene data show CDR1 as SGHVS and CDR2 as FQNEAQ. Trimming pared 5 bases from V and 3 bases from J, leaving 13 bases between. The CDR3 totals 14 residues.

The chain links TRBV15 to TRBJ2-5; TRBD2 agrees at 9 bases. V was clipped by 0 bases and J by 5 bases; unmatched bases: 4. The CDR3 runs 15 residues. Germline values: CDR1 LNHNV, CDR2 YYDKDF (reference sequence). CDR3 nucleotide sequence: TGTGCCACCAGCAGAGATAGGCTAGCGGGGGAGACCCAGTACTTC. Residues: CATSRDRLAGETQYF.

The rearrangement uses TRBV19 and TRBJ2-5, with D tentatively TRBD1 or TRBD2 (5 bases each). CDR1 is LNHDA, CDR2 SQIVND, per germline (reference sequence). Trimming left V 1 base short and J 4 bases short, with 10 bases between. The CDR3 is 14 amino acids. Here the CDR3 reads CASSIGGGRETQYF. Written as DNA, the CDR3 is TGTGCCAGTAGTATAGGTGGGGGTAGAGAGACCCAGTACTTC.

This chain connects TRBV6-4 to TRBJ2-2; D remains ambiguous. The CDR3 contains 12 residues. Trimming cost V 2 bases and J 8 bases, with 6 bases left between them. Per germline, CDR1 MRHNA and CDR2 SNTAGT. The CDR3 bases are TGTGCCAGCAGTGACGGCTGGGGGGAGCTGTTTTTT. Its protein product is CASSDGWGELFF.

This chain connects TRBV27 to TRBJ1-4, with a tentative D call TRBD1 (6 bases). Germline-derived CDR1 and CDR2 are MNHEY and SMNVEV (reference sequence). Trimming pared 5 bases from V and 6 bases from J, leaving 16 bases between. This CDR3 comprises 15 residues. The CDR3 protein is CASSPWTDEDEKLFF. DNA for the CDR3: TGTGCCAGCAGTCCTTGGACAGATGAGGATGAAAAACTGTTTTTT. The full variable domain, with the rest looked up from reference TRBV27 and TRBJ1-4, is EAQVTQNPRYLITVTGKKLTVTCSQNMNHEYMSWYRQDPGLGLRQIYYSMNVEVTDKGDVPEGYKVSRKEKRNFPLILESPSPNQTSLYFCASSPWTDEDEKLFFGSGTQLSVL.

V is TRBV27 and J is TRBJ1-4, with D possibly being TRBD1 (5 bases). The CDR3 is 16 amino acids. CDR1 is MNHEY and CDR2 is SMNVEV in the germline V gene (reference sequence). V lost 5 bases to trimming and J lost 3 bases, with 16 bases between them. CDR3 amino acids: CASSPLAAGSNEKLFF. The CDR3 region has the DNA TGTGCCAGCAGTCCCCTAGCGGCAGGGTCTAATGAAAAACTGTTTTTT.

The CDR3 loop is CASSEALRWRGGQINQPQHF. DNA of the CDR3: TGTGCCAGCAGTGAAGCGCTTCGGTGGCGGGGGGGACAGATCAATCAGCCCCAGCATTTT. This chain connects TRBV6-1 to TRBJ1-5; 7 positions match TRBD1. The germline V gene has CDR1 MNHNS and CDR2 SASEGT. Losses at the gene ends were 0 bases for V and 3 bases for J; bases not matched to a gene: 17. CDR3 length equals 20 residues.